The table lists the clone carrying this TCR beta chain with a count of one. Here immunoSEQ multiplex PCR was the method, and the copy in TCRdb shows in-frame clones only, minus some. There are under 450,000 clones in the sample; about 90% occur only once, and about 3% lies in the top ten. The sample comes from a study of blood T cell repertoires in COVID-19. Those enrolled, adults aged about 18 to 89 years, came from roughly 22 US areas. The study counted Cohort 3 donors as recovered given two negative PCRs, clearance, or symptom resolution. Germline V lookup: CDR1 MNHEY, CDR2 SMNVEV (reference sequence). This CDR3 has 13 amino acids. V gave up 0 bases and J gave up 8 bases, with 10 bases separating them.

Sequencing input: PBMCs or T cells enriched from blood (not recorded which). The chain employs TRBV27 and TRBJ1-2, with D uncertain. This TCR derives from a young woman who had recovered from COVID-19. CDR3 coding DNA: TGTGCCAGCAGTTTATCTCGAGCAAAAGGCTACACCTTC. It specifies CASSLSRAKGYTF.